This T cell receptor beta chain was retrieved from a study of beta chain features in type 1 diabetes. There are 12 residues in the CDR3. Germline V gene lookup returns CDR1 LNHDA and CDR2 SQIVND (reference sequence). Trimming removed 0 bases from V and 7 bases from J, with 6 bases in between. The study reverse transcribed the entire isolated RNA, so it sequenced expressed TCRB transcripts. Only in-frame clones appear in the TCRdb table, and some are missing; sequencing was by immunoSEQ multiplex PCR. Altogether 680,000 or so clones are present, about a sixth being singletons, with the ten largest covering more than 0.08%.

The chain uses TRBV19 and TRBJ2-5, with D hard to call. This TCR was recovered from a man aged 18 to 30 in good health. The specimen sequenced was naive CD4+ T cells from blood. For the CDR3, the DNA is TGTGCCAGTAGTATAGATCTTGGGACCCAGTACTTC. Protein: CASSIDLGTQYF.